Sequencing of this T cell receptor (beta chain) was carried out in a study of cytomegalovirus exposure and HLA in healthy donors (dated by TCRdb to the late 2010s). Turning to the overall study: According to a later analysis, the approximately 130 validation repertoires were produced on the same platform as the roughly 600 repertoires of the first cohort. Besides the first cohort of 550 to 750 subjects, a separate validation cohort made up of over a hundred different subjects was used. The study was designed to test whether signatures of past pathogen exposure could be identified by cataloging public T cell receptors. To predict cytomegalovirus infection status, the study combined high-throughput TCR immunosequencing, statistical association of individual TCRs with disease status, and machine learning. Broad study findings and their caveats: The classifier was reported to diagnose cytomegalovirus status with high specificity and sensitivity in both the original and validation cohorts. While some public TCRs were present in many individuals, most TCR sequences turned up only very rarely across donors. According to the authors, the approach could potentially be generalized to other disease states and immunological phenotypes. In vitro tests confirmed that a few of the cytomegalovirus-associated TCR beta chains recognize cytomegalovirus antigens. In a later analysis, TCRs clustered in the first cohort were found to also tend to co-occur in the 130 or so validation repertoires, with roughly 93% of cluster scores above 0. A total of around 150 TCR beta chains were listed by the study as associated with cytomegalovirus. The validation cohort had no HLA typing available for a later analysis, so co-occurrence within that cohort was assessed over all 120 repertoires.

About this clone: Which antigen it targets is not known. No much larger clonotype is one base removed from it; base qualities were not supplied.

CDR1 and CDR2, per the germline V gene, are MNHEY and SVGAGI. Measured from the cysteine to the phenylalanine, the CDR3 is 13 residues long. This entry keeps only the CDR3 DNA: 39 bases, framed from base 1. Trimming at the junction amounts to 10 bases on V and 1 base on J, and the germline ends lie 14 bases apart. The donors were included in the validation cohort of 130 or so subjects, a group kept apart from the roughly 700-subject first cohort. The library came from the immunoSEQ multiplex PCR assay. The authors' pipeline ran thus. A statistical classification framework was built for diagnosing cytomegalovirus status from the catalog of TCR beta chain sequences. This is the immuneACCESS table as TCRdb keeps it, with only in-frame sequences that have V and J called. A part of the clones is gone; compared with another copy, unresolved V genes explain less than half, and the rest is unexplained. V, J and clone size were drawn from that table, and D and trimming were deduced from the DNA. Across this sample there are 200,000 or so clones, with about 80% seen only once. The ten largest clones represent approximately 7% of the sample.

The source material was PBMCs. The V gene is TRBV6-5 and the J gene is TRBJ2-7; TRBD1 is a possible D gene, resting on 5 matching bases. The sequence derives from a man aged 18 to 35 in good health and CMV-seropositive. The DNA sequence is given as TGTGCCACCCGAGGACGGACATCCTACGAGCAGTACTTC. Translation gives CATRGRTSYEQYF.